The clone carrying this TCR beta chain was observed once. This sample is drawn from a study of blood T cells in healthy people across ages. PCR was performed a second time for roughly 7 to 12 cycles using a sample-barcoded 5' primer and a J-beta primer mix. Each CDR3 protein gets one entry after TCRdb re-called the 5' RACE reads with MiXCR. The top ten hold 2.1% of the sample, which has about 1.8 million distinct CDR3 sequences, about 49% seen once. The sequence was obtained from a woman aged 40 to 50 in good health. Sequencing was done on a sample of blood.

The CDR3 reads CASSSGFGPYGYTF. As DNA, the CDR3 is TGTGCCAGCAGTTCAGGGTTCGGCCCCTATGGCTACACCTTC. The V gene is TRBV27, the J gene TRBJ1-2; perhaps TRBD1 as D (5 bases). The CDR3 contains 14 residues. The germline gives CDR1 MNHEY, CDR2 SMNVEV (reference sequence). With 4 bases removed from V and 4 bases from J, the gap between germline ends came to 13 bases.